This T cell receptor (beta chain) emerged from a study of cytomegalovirus exposure and HLA in healthy donors. A multiplex PCR was run with 60 Vbeta primers and 13 Jbeta primers. Assay: immunoSEQ multiplex PCR; the TCRdb copy retains only in-frame clones and omits some. The sample records about 87,000 clones, 74% being singletons. The CDR3 runs to 15 residues. Germline V gene data show CDR1 as LNHNV and CDR2 as YYDKDF (reference sequence). V lost 1 base and J 0 bases, leaving 8 bases between the germline ends. What was sequenced was PBMCs. This receptor was taken from a man aged 25-45 years in good health and CMV-seropositive. The genes are TRBV15 and TRBJ2-3, with TRBD2 as a possible D gene (5 bases). The chain's CDR3 is CATSRGAESTDTQYF. The CDR3 nucleotides read TGTGCCACCAGCAGAGGAGCGGAGAGCACAGATACGCAGTATTTT. The variable domain in full, with the rest retrieved from reference TRBV15 and TRBJ2-3, is DAMVIQNPRYQVTQFGKPVTLSCSQTLNHNVMYWYQQKSSQAPKLLFHYYDKDFNNEADTPDNFQSRRPNTSFCFLDIRSPGLGDTAMYLCATSRGAESTDTQYFGPGTRLTVL.